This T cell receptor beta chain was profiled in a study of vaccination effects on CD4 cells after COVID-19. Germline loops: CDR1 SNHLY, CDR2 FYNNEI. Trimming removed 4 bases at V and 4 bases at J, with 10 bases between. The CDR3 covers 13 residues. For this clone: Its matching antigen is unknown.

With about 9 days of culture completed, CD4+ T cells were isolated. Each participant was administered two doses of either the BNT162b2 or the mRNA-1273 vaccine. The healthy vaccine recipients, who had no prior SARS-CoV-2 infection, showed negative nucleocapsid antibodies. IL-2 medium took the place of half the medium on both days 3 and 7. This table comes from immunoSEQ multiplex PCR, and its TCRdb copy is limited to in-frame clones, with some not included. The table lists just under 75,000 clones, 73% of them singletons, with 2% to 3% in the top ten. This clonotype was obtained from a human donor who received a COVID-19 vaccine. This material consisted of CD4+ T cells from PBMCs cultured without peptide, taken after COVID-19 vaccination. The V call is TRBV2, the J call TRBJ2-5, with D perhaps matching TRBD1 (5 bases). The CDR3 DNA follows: TGTGCCAGCAGTGGCCTGCAGGGAGAGACCCAGTACTTC. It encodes CASSGLQGETQYF.